The 26 T cell receptor beta chains in this list originate from one sample, sequenced in a study of T cells in Graves' hyperthyroidism and ophthalmopathy. Amplification of TCR beta CDR3 regions was performed using RNA transcripts as template. HTBI primers were the set used in a first-round RT-PCR of the TCR CDR3. Each CDR3 protein gets one entry after TCRdb re-called the multiplex PCR reads with MiXCR. The sample includes some 560,000 distinct CDR3 sequences, roughly 14% of them seen just once. Sequencing was performed on blood. All receptors derive from a woman in her thirties with Graves' hyperthyroidism.

This clonotype showed up many times. V gene TRBV6-2 or TRBV6-3 combines with J gene TRBJ2-2, with 8 positions matching TRBD1. V shed 5 bases, J shed 2 bases, and the junction held 4 bases outside the gene matches. CDR1 and CDR2 from the germline V gene are MNHEY and SVGEGT. The CDR3 extends over 15 amino acids. The CDR3 DNA follows: TGTGCCAGCAGTAGGACAGGGTCAAACACCGGGGAGCTGTTTTTT. This encodes CASSRTGSNTGELFF.

This clonotype was observed at least ten times. The chain employs TRBV30 and TRBJ1-2; D call uncertain. V lost 3 bases to trimming and J lost 7 bases, with 9 bases between them. Germline-derived CDR1 and CDR2 are GTSNPN and SVGIG (reference sequence). The CDR3 runs to 11 residues. The DNA for the CDR3 is TGTGCCTGGAGGTTTTTTGGTGGCTACACCTTC. It specifies CAWRFFGGYTF.

This clonotype was seen ten or more times. The rearrangement uses TRBV5-1 and TRBJ2-1; a possible D gene is TRBD1 (5 bases). Germline CDR1 reads SGHRS; CDR2 reads YFSETQ. The CDR3 extends over 18 amino acids. Trimming left V 0 bases short and J 1 base short, with 17 bases between. The CDR3 bases are TGCGCCAGCAGCTTGGCCCCCCAAGGATCAGGGTCCTACAATGAGCAGTTCTTC. This gives the protein CASSLAPQGSGSYNEQFF.

This clonotype was counted ten times or more. The chain recombines TRBV7-3 with TRBJ2-1; 8 positions agree with TRBD2. Germline V gene lookup returns CDR1 SGHTA and CDR2 FQGTGA. Trimming removed 5 bases from V and 8 bases from J; junction bases left unmatched: 11. The CDR3 length is 15 residues. CDR3 bases: TGTGCCAGCAGCCTGAGACTAGCGAATACGGATGAGCAGTTCTTC. Amino acids: CASSLRLANTDEQFF.

As to this clonotype: With a much larger clone just one base away, this may be a read error. This chain connects TRBV20-1 to TRBJ2-1, with TRBD2 matching over 10 bases. The CDR3 has 16 residues. CDR1 and CDR2 from the germline V gene are DFQATT and SNEGSKA (reference sequence). CDR3 protein: CGARDSASGSYNEQFF. CDR3 nucleotides: TGCGGTGCTAGAGATTCGGCTAGCGGGAGTTACAATGAGCAGTTCTTC.

In its sample, this clonotype was seen many times. V gene TRBV11-2 combines with J gene TRBJ2-1, with 7 bases lining up with TRBD1. J was trimmed by 8 bases and V by 5 bases; bases with no gene match: 3. Germline CDR1 SGHAT, CDR2 FQNNGV. The length of the CDR3 is 12 residues. This CDR3 reads CASSKQGYEQFF. In DNA form, the CDR3 reads TGTGCCAGCAGCAAACAGGGGTATGAGCAGTTCTTC.

This chain's CDR3 is CASSPIGRDRGEQYF. In nucleotides, the CDR3 is TGTGCCAGTAGTCCCATCGGCAGGGATCGGGGCGAGCAGTACTTC. The V gene is TRBV19, the J gene TRBJ2-7; D is tentatively TRBD1 or TRBD2 (5 bases each). The CDR3 totals 15 residues. The V and J ends lost 5 bases and 6 bases respectively, with 20 bases between them. Germline CDR1 LNHDA, CDR2 SQIVND (reference sequence).

This clonotype was counted many times. This chain uses TRBV9 with TRBJ1-1; no clear D. The germline gives CDR1 SGDLS, CDR2 YYNGEE. V gave up 0 bases and J gave up 4 bases, with 7 bases separating them. CDR3 length: 13 residues. Written as DNA, the CDR3 is TGTGCCAGCAGCGTAGCCCCGGGCACTGAAGCTTTCTTT. This codes for CASSVAPGTEAFF.

This clonotype was detected many times. The rearrangement joins TRBV5-1 to TRBJ2-1; 9 bases line up with TRBD2. Germline lookup yields CDR1 SGHRS and CDR2 YFSETQ. Unmatched junction bases numbered 3, after V lost 0 bases and J lost 5 bases. CDR3 size: 15 residues. CDR3 in DNA: TGCGCCAGCAGCTTGGTCAGGACTAGCGACAATGAGCAGTTCTTC. This sequence encodes CASSLVRTSDNEQFF.

This clonotype showed up just a few times. CDR3 DNA: TGTGCCAGCAAGTACCTAGCGGATTACAATGAGCAGTTCTTC. Its protein product is CASKYLADYNEQFF. V usage is TRBV27 and J usage is TRBJ2-1; 7 bases align to TRBD2. Looked up from germline, CDR1 is MNHEY and CDR2 is SMNVEV (reference sequence). This CDR3 is 14 amino acids long. J was trimmed by 4 bases and V by 7 bases; bases with no gene match: 7.

The chain couples TRBV7-9 to TRBJ2-1, with 8 bases fitting TRBD2. CDR3 size: 14 residues. Germline V gene data show CDR1 as SEHNR and CDR2 as FQNEAQ (reference sequence). The ends lost 5 bases at V and 10 bases at J; junction bases unmatched: 10. Here the CDR3 DNA reads TGTGCCAGCAGCGGGAGCGGGAGAAGTTACGAGCAGTTCTTC. Residues: CASSGSGRSYEQFF.

At least ten counts were recorded for this clonotype. This CDR3 is CASTQGDRGMDDTEAFF. DNA of the CDR3: TGTGCCAGCACCCAAGGGGACAGGGGGATGGATGACACTGAAGCTTTCTTT. V is TRBV2 and J is TRBJ1-1, with 11 bases lining up with TRBD1. Germline loops: CDR1 SNHLY, CDR2 FYNNEI. The J segment lost 3 bases and the V segment lost 7 bases, leaving 13 bases of the junction unmatched. This CDR3 contains 17 residues.

This clonotype was detected ten times or more. The chain has TRBV27 and TRBJ1-1; tentatively, D is TRBD1 (5 bases). The CDR3 is made up of 14 amino acids. Deletions cut 8 bases from V and 2 bases from J, with 15 bases between. Germline V gives CDR1 MNHEY, CDR2 SMNVEV (reference sequence). CDR3 region: CASRGQGGNTEAFF. In nucleotides, the CDR3 is TGTGCCAGCCGAGGTCAGGGTGGAAACACTGAAGCTTTCTTT.

A few counts support this clonotype. The gene calls are TRBV6-5 and TRBJ2-4; D possibly matches TRBD1 or TRBD2 (5 bases each). The CDR3 is 15 amino acids. The V end was cut by 2 bases, the J end by 2 bases, with 10 bases between. CDR1 is MNHEY, CDR2 SVGAGI, per germline. Written as DNA, the CDR3 is TGTGCCAGCAGTTACCTGGGGGAGCCCAAAAACATTCAGTACTTC. This encodes CASSYLGEPKNIQYF.

Of note for this clonotype: A much more abundant neighbour one base away suggests this may be a read error. V usage is TRBV28 and J usage is TRBJ1-5; no reliable D call. This CDR3 contains 14 residues. Germline lookup yields CDR1 MDHEN and CDR2 SYDVKM. The chain's CDR3 is CASSRLGSNQPRHF. CDR3 bases: TGTGCCAGCAGTAGGCTAGGGAGCAATCAGCCCCGGCATTTT.

A single count supports this clonotype. This sequence joins TRBV7-6 and TRBJ2-1, with TRBD2 matching over 10 bases. Germline V gene data show CDR1 as SGHVS and CDR2 as FNYEAQ. V shed 5 bases, J shed 8 bases, and the junction held 12 bases outside the gene matches. The CDR3 loop spans 16 amino acids. The CDR3 DNA is TGTGCCAGCAGCCTAGTGGGGCTAGCGGGAGAGGATGAGCAGTTCTTC. This sequence encodes CASSLVGLAGEDEQFF. The variable domain in full, completed from reference TRBV7-6 and TRBJ2-1, reads GAGVSQSPRYKVTKRGQDVALRCDPISGHVSLYWYRQALGQGPEFLTYFNYEAQQDKSGLPNDRFSAERPEGSISTLTIQRTEQRDSAMYRCASSLVGLAGEDEQFFGPGTRLTVL.

This clonotype was counted ten times or more. This rearrangement joins TRBV7-9 to TRBJ1-1; D is uncertain. In germline, CDR1 is SEHNR, CDR2 FQNEAQ (reference sequence). The CDR3 is 14 amino acids. V dropped 0 bases and J dropped 3 bases, with 8 bases sitting between them. DNA of the CDR3: TGTGCCAGCAGCTTAGCCTGGACTCACACTGAAGCTTTCTTT. It codes for CASSLAWTHTEAFF.

The gene calls are TRBV9 and TRBJ2-2; D uncertain. The CDR3 covers 14 residues. V dropped 2 bases and J dropped 5 bases, with 10 bases sitting between them. Germline values: CDR1 SGDLS, CDR2 YYNGEE. The CDR3 sequence is CASSVLLGTGELFF. CDR3 in DNA: TGTGCCAGCAGCGTCCTTTTGGGGACCGGGGAGCTGTTTTTT.

V usage is TRBV5-5 and J usage is TRBJ2-7; 9 bases fit TRBD2. The CDR3 runs to 15 residues. V shed 4 bases and J 4 bases; nucleotides not matched to a gene: 9. Per germline, CDR1 SGHKS and CDR2 YYEKEE (reference sequence). This chain's CDR3 is CASSDLAGDPYEQYF. The CDR3 DNA reads TGTGCCAGCAGCGACTTAGCGGGAGACCCTTACGAGCAGTACTTC.

This clonotype came up many times. This chain joins TRBV7-2 and TRBJ2-7, with 7 positions matching TRBD2. There are 15 residues in the CDR3. Per the germline V gene, CDR1 is SGHTA and CDR2 is FQGNSA. V lost 5 bases and J lost 3; bases outside the gene matches: 10. The CDR3 loop is CASSLGGGPLYEQYF. The CDR3 DNA reads TGTGCCAGCAGCCTCGGGGGAGGGCCACTCTACGAGCAGTACTTC.

The chain links TRBV30 to TRBJ2-7, with D tentatively TRBD1 (5 bases). The CDR3 contains 14 residues. Germline CDR1 reads GTSNPN; CDR2 reads SVGIG (reference sequence). Trimming cost V 3 bases and J 3 bases, with 15 bases left between them. As DNA, the CDR3 is TGTGCCTGGAGCTTAGGACACGCGCGCTACGAGCAGTACTTC. It specifies CAWSLGHARYEQYF.

The sample holds many counts of this clonotype. The V call is TRBV5-1, the J call TRBJ2-1, with D possibly being TRBD1 (5 bases). Trimming stripped 4 bases from V and 6 bases from J, with 8 bases between. This CDR3 spans 12 amino acids. The germline V gene encodes CDR1 SGHRS and CDR2 YFSETQ. As DNA, the CDR3 is TGCGCCAGCAGCAAAAGGGGCAATGAGCAGTTCTTC. The encoded protein is CASSKRGNEQFF.

As for this clonotype: The junction departs from germline at one end; a sequencing error may be responsible. This chain links TRBV4-1 with TRBJ2-7, with D maybe TRBD1 (6 bases). In germline, CDR1 is MGHRA, CDR2 YSYEKL. This CDR3 comprises 15 residues. The CDR3 is CTSSQSVDSSYEQYF. The CDR3 DNA reads as TGCACCAGCAGCCAATCGGTGGACAGCAGCTACGAGCAGTACTTC.

J is TRBJ2-4 and V is TRBV6-2 or TRBV6-3, with no clear D. The V gene lost 10 bases and the J gene lost 12 bases, with 28 bases spanning the gap. The CDR3 extends over 15 amino acids. Germline V gives CDR1 MNHEY, CDR2 SVGEGT. CDR3 in DNA: TGTGCCAACTCACGACCCCTCACATGGGAAGGTACTCAGTACTTC. Its protein product is CANSRPLTWEGTQYF.

This clonotype was seen ten or more times. The chain employs TRBV5-1 and TRBJ2-7, with D perhaps TRBD1 (6 bases). The CDR3 is made up of 14 amino acids. Trimming removed 0 bases from V and 5 bases from J, with 12 bases in between. CDR1 SGHRS and CDR2 YFSETQ come from the germline V gene. CDR3 coding DNA: TGCGCCAGCAGCTTGGCGCAGGGGATCCACGAGCAGTACTTC. Its translation is CASSLAQGIHEQYF.

This clonotype was observed many times. This chain joins TRBV20-1 and TRBJ1-5; 7 bases map to TRBD1. Trimming removed 3 bases from V and 9 bases from J; junction bases left unmatched: 5. CDR1 is DFQATT and CDR2 is SNEGSKA in the germline V gene (reference sequence). CDR3 length: 12 amino acids. CDR3 region: CSARQGDRPQHF. In DNA, the CDR3 is TGCAGTGCTAGGCAGGGGGATCGGCCCCAGCATTTT.